This T cell receptor beta chain was obtained from a study of STAT5B mutations in CD4+ large granular lymphocyte leukemia. Study-wide background: Among healthy donors, a particular HLA allele went with more CDR3 'QG' motifs.

Here immunoSEQ multiplex PCR was the method, and the copy in TCRdb shows in-frame clones only, minus some. The sample has just under 20,000 clones; approximately 84% are singletons. General study findings and limits: TRBV06-family usage was enriched in top patient clones (8/27) versus controls (2/35). No patients shared main leukemic clonotypes, though less than 30% appeared at low frequency elsewhere. Higher CD4+ than CD8+ T-LGLL clonality might reflect small sample size.

V lost 6 bases and J lost 6, with 15 bases in between. Germline lookup yields CDR1 MNHEY and CDR2 SVGAGI. This CDR3 comprises 13 residues. As for this clone: The antigen remains undetermined.

The sample consisted of CD4+ T cells from blood buffy coats. The rearrangement uses TRBV6-5 and TRBJ2-7; weak D call: TRBD1 (5 bases). The source of this sequence is a human donor in good health. As DNA, the CDR3 is TGTGCCAGCAGACTTTTAGACAGCCTCGAGCAGTACTTC. Its protein product is CASRLLDSLEQYF.